This TCR beta chain is from a study of T cell changes during pregnancy in multiple sclerosis. TCRdb's copy holds only in-frame clones and misses some; the assay was immunoSEQ multiplex PCR. The table includes some 53,000 clones, approximately 92% detected once. Germline CDR1 reads SGHRS; CDR2 reads YFSETQ. This CDR3 spans 15 amino acids. Losses at the gene ends were 4 bases for V and 4 bases for J; bases not matched to a gene: 10. The chain couples TRBV5-1 to TRBJ1-1; the match to TRBD1 covers 7 bases. The sample here was CD4+ T cells from peripheral blood mononuclear cells, taken in the third trimester of pregnancy. This clonotype was obtained from a female donor with multiple sclerosis, enrolled in a pregnancy study. Written as DNA, the CDR3 is TGCGCCAGCAGCAGAGAGACAGGGCCGGGCACTGAAGCTTTCTTT. This codes for CASSRETGPGTEAFF.